Listed here are 16 T cell receptor beta chains from one sample, sequenced in a study of blood T cells in healthy people across ages. Together with a sample-barcoded 5' primer, a J-beta primer mix was included in a second PCR lasting about 6 to 11 cycles. MiXCR was run by TCRdb on the 5' RACE reads, yielding one entry per CDR3 protein. The table includes some 900,000 distinct CDR3 sequences, under 50% detected once. Sequenced: blood. These receptors all come from a man aged 25-45 years in good health.

V is TRBV7-2 and J is TRBJ2-3; no clear D. The V gene's germline CDR1 is SGHTA and CDR2 FQGNSA. The ends were cut back, 3 bases at V and 1 base at J, with 8 bases in the middle. The CDR3 is made up of 14 amino acids. The CDR3 spells CASSLPYRTDTQYF. As DNA, the CDR3 is TGTGCCAGCAGCTTGCCCTACCGCACAGATACGCAGTATTTT.

This clonotype was found a few times. The chain uses TRBV6-1 and TRBJ2-1; 11 bases are shared with TRBD2. This CDR3 has 15 residues. V shed 3 bases and J 6 bases; nucleotides not matched to a gene: 4. Germline CDR1 reads MNHNS; CDR2 reads SASEGT. The CDR3 is CASSDHSGGANEQFF. CDR3 DNA: TGTGCCAGCAGTGACCATAGCGGGGGGGCCAATGAGCAGTTCTTC.

This clonotype was seen ten or more times. The chain carries TRBV3-1 and TRBJ2-5; no clear D. Germline V gene lookup returns CDR1 LGHDT and CDR2 YNNKEL (reference sequence). Trimming took 5 bases from V and 5 from J, leaving 6 bases between them. CDR3 size: 11 residues. CDR3 loop: CASSSYETQYF. Written as DNA, the CDR3 is TGTGCCAGCAGCTCCTATGAGACCCAGTACTTC.

The rearrangement uses TRBV7-2 and TRBJ2-7; possible D gene TRBD2, 6 bases. The germline gives CDR1 SGHTA, CDR2 FQGNSA. The CDR3 extends over 14 amino acids. Trimming left V 5 bases short and J 2 bases short, with 13 bases between. The CDR3 sequence is CASSRTSSAYEQYF. The CDR3 nucleotides read TGTGCCAGCAGCCGTACTAGCTCCGCCTACGAGCAGTACTTC.

The rearrangement links TRBV20-1 to TRBJ2-1, with 9 bases lining up with TRBD2. The V gene end was trimmed by 1 base and the J gene end by 8 bases; junction bases not matched to a gene: 12. The CDR3 is 16 residues long. Germline loops: CDR1 DFQATT, CDR2 SNEGSKA (reference sequence). The DNA of the CDR3 is TGCAGTGCTAGAGGGGAGCGGGGGGTCCGGGTCGATGAGCAGTTCTTC. Translated, it gives CSARGERGVRVDEQFF.

This clonotype turned up a few times. The chain has TRBV12-3 or TRBV12-4 and TRBJ2-3, with D maybe TRBD1 (6 bases). Trimming shortened V by 5 bases and J by 4 bases, and 10 bases separated the two germline ends. This CDR3 is built from 13 residues. The CDR3 nucleotides read TGTGCCAGCAGTCAGGGACATCCAGATACGCAGTATTTT. Encoded protein: CASSQGHPDTQYF.

The chain has TRBV20-1 and TRBJ1-2; possibly TRBD1 for D (6 bases). The V gene lost 6 bases and the J gene lost 0 bases, with 14 bases spanning the gap. CDR1 and CDR2 from the germline V gene are DFQATT and SNEGSKA (reference sequence). CDR3 length: 14 amino acids. This CDR3 is CSATDGGSNYGYTF. The CDR3 nucleotides read TGCAGTGCCACGGATGGGGGCTCTAACTATGGCTACACCTTC.

The V and J genes are TRBV29-1 and TRBJ2-5, with a tentative D call TRBD1 (5 bases). TRBJ2-7 matches the DNA end more closely, so the J call is doubtful. Germline-derived CDR1 and CDR2 are SQVTM and ANQGSEA. The CDR3 totals 13 residues. The CDR3 reads CSVAQGFVHEQYF. For the CDR3, the DNA is TGCAGCGTTGCTCAGGGTTTCGTCCACGAGCAGTACTTC.

This chain connects TRBV18 to TRBJ2-3, with 9 bases fitting TRBD1. V shed 0 bases, J shed 3 bases, and the junction held 4 bases outside the gene matches. From germline, CDR1 is KGHSH and CDR2 LQKENI. This CDR3 contains 16 residues. The CDR3 reads CASSPPMGQGTDTQYF. As DNA, the CDR3 is TGTGCCAGCTCACCACCGATGGGACAGGGTACAGATACGCAGTATTTT.

In its sample, this clonotype was seen a few times. DNA for the CDR3: TGTGCCAGCACCCGAGGGACAGGGACCGGGGAGCTGTTTTTT. Protein: CASTRGTGTGELFF. V is TRBV2 and J is TRBJ2-2, with 9 bases aligning to TRBD1. Per germline, CDR1 SNHLY and CDR2 FYNNEI. V shed 7 bases, J shed 5 bases, and the junction held 5 bases outside the gene matches. This CDR3 region has 14 residues.

This clonotype was picked up a small number of times. The chain recombines TRBV6-2 or TRBV6-3 with TRBJ1-2; D is unclear. The CDR3 has 13 amino acids. Per germline, CDR1 MNHEY and CDR2 SVGEGT. Trimming pared 0 bases from V and 4 bases from J, leaving 6 bases between. For the CDR3, the DNA is TGTGCCAGCAGTTACTCGACACGCTATGGCTACACCTTC. Protein sequence: CASSYSTRYGYTF.

The chain uses TRBV6-1 and TRBJ2-7, with D maybe TRBD1 (5 bases). Trimming cost V 9 bases and J 0 bases, with 15 bases left between them. The CDR3 has 14 amino acids. From germline, CDR1 is MNHNS and CDR2 SASEGT. The CDR3 protein is CASTQAGNSYEQYF. In DNA form, the CDR3 reads TGTGCCAGTACCCAGGCAGGGAACTCCTACGAGCAGTACTTC.

The V and J genes are TRBV29-1 and TRBJ2-3; TRBD1 or TRBD2 may be the D gene (5 bases each). Trimming removed 2 bases at V and 5 bases at J, with 17 bases between. The CDR3 spans 15 residues. Germline CDR1 SQVTM, CDR2 ANQGSEA. CDR3 region: CSVEPRGATLDTQYF. CDR3 nucleotide sequence: TGCAGCGTTGAACCTAGGGGAGCTACCCTAGATACGCAGTATTTT.

V and J are TRBV5-1 and TRBJ2-3, with D perhaps matching TRBD2 (5 bases). This CDR3 region has 16 residues. From germline, CDR1 is SGHRS and CDR2 YFSETQ. V lost 2 bases to trimming and J lost 1 base, with 14 bases between them. The CDR3 region is CASSLNMGVGTDTQYF. CDR3 in DNA: TGCGCCAGCAGCTTAAACATGGGAGTGGGCACAGATACGCAGTATTTT.

This clonotype occurred a few times. The chain joins TRBV10-3 to TRBJ2-3; a possible D gene is TRBD1 (6 bases). CDR1 is ENHRY, CDR2 SYGVKD, per germline. The CDR3 loop spans 15 amino acids. With 2 bases removed from V and 6 bases from J, the gap between germline ends came to 15 bases. CDR3 protein: CAISELRQGLDTQYF. CDR3 in DNA: TGTGCCATCAGTGAGCTTCGTCAGGGGCTGGATACGCAGTATTTT.

With respect to this clonotype: A much larger clone lies one base from this, so it may be a read error. V is TRBV4-1 and J is TRBJ1-4, with 7 bases that match TRBD1. Germline trimming cut 7 bases from V and 0 bases from J; bases unmatched to any gene: 14. The CDR3 extends over 18 amino acids. The germline gives CDR1 MGHRA, CDR2 YSYEKL. The CDR3 nucleotides read TGCGCCAGCAACCATTATGGGACAGAACGAACAACTAATGAAAAACTGTTTTTT. Residues: CASNHYGTERTTNEKLFF.